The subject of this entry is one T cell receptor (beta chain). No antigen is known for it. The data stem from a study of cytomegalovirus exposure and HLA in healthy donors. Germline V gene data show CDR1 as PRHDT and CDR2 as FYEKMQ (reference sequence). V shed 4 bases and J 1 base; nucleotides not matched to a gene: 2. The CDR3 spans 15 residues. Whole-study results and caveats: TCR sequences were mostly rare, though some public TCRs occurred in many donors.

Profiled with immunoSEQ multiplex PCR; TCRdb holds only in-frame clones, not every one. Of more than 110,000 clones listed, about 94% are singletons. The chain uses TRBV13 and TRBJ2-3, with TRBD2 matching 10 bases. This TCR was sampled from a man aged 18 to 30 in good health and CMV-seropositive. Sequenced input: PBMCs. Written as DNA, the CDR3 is TGTGCCAGCAGCTCAGGGACTAGCGGCACAGATACGCAGTATTTT. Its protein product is CASSSGTSGTDTQYF.